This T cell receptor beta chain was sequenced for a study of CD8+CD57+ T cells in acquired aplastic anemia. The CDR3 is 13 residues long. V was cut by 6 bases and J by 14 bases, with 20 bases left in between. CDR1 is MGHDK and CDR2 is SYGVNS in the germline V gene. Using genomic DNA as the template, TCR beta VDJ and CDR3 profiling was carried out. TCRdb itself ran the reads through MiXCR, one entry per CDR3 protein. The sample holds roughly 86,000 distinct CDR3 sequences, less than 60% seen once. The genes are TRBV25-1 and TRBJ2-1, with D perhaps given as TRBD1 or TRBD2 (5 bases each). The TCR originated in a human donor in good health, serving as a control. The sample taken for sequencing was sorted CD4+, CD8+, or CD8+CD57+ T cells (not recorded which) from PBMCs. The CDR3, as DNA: TGTGCCAGCAGCGAAGGGGACGCCGGTTTTGAGTTCTTC. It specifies CASSEGDAGFEFF.